The 24 T cell receptor beta chains below were found in one sample sequenced in a study of post-analysis software for immune sequencing data. Their specific antigens are unknown. Study-level results: Relative to controls, patients had several TRBV segments at higher frequency, with TRBV5-6, TRBV5-1 and TRBV20-1 among these.

Prepared libraries of TCR beta cDNA carried unique molecular identifiers. TCRdb re-analysed the PCR reads in MiXCR, keeping a single row per CDR3 protein. This table holds 600,000 to 700,000 distinct CDR3 sequences, approximately 59% found once. The source material was blood. The origin of the receptors is a girl aged 2-15 years with multiple sclerosis.

V is TRBV20-1 and J is TRBJ2-7; possible D gene TRBD2, 5 bases. Per germline, CDR1 DFQATT and CDR2 SNEGSKA (reference sequence). The CDR3 sequence is 15 residues long. Trimming left V 2 bases short and J 0 bases short, with 14 bases between. The CDR3 sequence: CSARRAAGDSYEQYF. CDR3 DNA sequence: TGCAGTGCTAGAAGGGCCGCCGGGGACTCCTACGAGCAGTACTTC.

This chain joins TRBV6-5 and TRBJ1-2; the D is unclear. V lost 0 bases and J 4 bases, leaving 15 bases between the germline ends. The CDR3 has 16 residues. The germline CDR1 and CDR2 sequences are MNHEY and SVGAGI. CDR3 amino acids: CASSYSSEGNPYGYTF. The CDR3 bases are TGTGCCAGCAGTTACTCGAGTGAGGGTAACCCCTATGGCTACACCTTC.

The chain combines TRBV10-3 with TRBJ2-1; TRBD1 is a possible D gene (5 bases). The CDR3 extends over 14 amino acids. Trimming pared 3 bases from V and 4 bases from J, leaving 10 bases between. The germline V gene encodes CDR1 ENHRY and CDR2 SYGVKD. CDR3 bases: TGTGCCATCAGTGAATCTGACAGATACAATGAGCAGTTCTTC. Its protein is CAISESDRYNEQFF.

CDR3 amino acids: CSARSRQEASPLHF. In DNA form, the CDR3 reads TGCAGTGCTAGATCTAGACAGGAGGCTTCACCCCTCCACTTT. The V call is TRBV20-1, the J call TRBJ1-6; the D gene is possibly TRBD1 (6 bases). The CDR3 length is 14 residues. Germline loops: CDR1 DFQATT, CDR2 SNEGSKA (reference sequence). V dropped 2 bases and J dropped 9 bases, with 14 bases sitting between them.

CDR3 coding DNA: TGTGCCAGCAGCCGAGCGGGGGAGTCCTACAATGAGCAGTTCTTC. Protein: CASSRAGESYNEQFF. J is TRBJ2-1 and V is TRBV14, with TRBD2 matching 8 bases. V trimming: 4 bases; J trimming: 1 base; junction bases outside the gene matches: 3. The CDR3 length is 15 residues. Germline CDR1 SGHDN, CDR2 FVKESK.

This rearrangement joins TRBV4-1 to TRBJ2-3; 9 nucleotides line up with TRBD2. With 0 bases clipped from V and 0 bases from J, the junction kept 13 bases outside the gene matches. The CDR3 loop spans 20 amino acids. Germline values: CDR1 MGHRA, CDR2 YSYEKL. The CDR3 here is CASSQDVIAGARASTDTQYF. In DNA, the CDR3 is TGCGCCAGCAGCCAAGATGTGATAGCGGGGGCCCGTGCTAGCACAGATACGCAGTATTTT.

Comments on this clonotype: Since no conserved phenylalanine or tryptophan closes the CDR3, a read error is the likely cause. The rearrangement joins TRBV5-1 to TRBJ2-3, with D possibly matching TRBD2 (5 bases). The CDR3 contains 14 residues. Germline-derived CDR1 and CDR2 are SGHRS and YFSETQ. The V and J ends lost 4 bases and 3 bases respectively, with 12 bases between them. CDR3: CASSAAGTTDTQYL. The CDR3 bases are TGCGCCAGCAGCGCGGCGGGCACGACAGATACGCAGTATTTG.

This clonotype was seen more than once but under ten times. CDR3 protein: CSARLAGDLYNEQFF. DNA of the CDR3: TGCAGTGCTAGGCTAGCGGGAGATCTCTACAATGAGCAGTTCTTC. The J gene is TRBJ2-1, the V gene TRBV20-1, with 10 bases fitting TRBD2. V gave up 3 bases and J gave up 3 bases; unmatched junction bases: 5. CDR1 DFQATT and CDR2 SNEGSKA come from the germline V gene (reference sequence). The CDR3 totals 15 residues.

The V call is TRBV5-6, the J call TRBJ2-4; D remains ambiguous. The J call is in doubt because the DNA end fits TRBJ2-7 better. Germline CDR1 reads SGHDT; CDR2 reads YYEEEE. This CDR3 has 13 amino acids. The DNA for the CDR3 is TGTGCCAGCAGCTTGGGGCACTTTGACGAGCAGTACTTC. The encoded protein is CASSLGHFDEQYF.

This chain joins TRBV6-1 and TRBJ1-5, with D possibly matching TRBD1 (6 bases). CDR1 MNHNS and CDR2 SASEGT come from the germline V gene. There are 16 residues in the CDR3. V was pared by 2 bases and J by 2 bases, with 13 bases between. The CDR3 DNA follows: TGTGCCAGCAGTGAATTCGGGGGGCAGGGCAATCAGCCCCAGCATTTT. Translated, it gives CASSEFGGQGNQPQHF.

The chain links TRBV7-6 to TRBJ2-2, with 9 bases aligning to TRBD2. CDR1 and CDR2 from the germline V gene are SGHVS and FNYEAQ. The CDR3 spans 17 residues. V lost 1 base to trimming and J lost 3 bases; unmatched junction nucleotides: 6. This chain's CDR3 is CASSLGSTSGYTGELFF. The CDR3 bases are TGTGCCAGCAGCTTAGGCTCGACTAGCGGATACACCGGGGAGCTGTTTTTT.

The chain couples TRBV20-1 to TRBJ1-4; 8 nucleotides line up with TRBD1. The J segment lost 8 bases and the V segment lost 6 bases, leaving 8 bases of the junction unmatched. CDR3 size: 13 residues. Germline V gives CDR1 DFQATT, CDR2 SNEGSKA (reference sequence). For the CDR3, the DNA is TGCAGTGCGCGGACAGGGCGTGAGGAAAAACTGTTTTTT. Translation: CSARTGREEKLFF.

This chain connects TRBV4-1 to TRBJ2-5, with 9 bases aligning to TRBD1. The J call may not be correct, given that the DNA end is closer to TRBJ2-7. The CDR3 totals 15 residues. Germline V gene data show CDR1 as MGHRA and CDR2 as YSYEKL. In DNA form, the CDR3 reads TGCGCCAGCAGCCAGTCCGGGACAGGGACCTACGAGCAGTACTTC. This gives the protein CASSQSGTGTYEQYF.

The gene calls are TRBV20-1 and TRBJ1-5; D is perhaps TRBD1 (5 bases). The CDR3 covers 15 residues. The germline gives CDR1 DFQATT, CDR2 SNEGSKA (reference sequence). V gave up 4 bases and J gave up 2 bases, with 15 bases separating them. The CDR3 region has the DNA TGCAGTGCTACCCAGGGTGAGGGACGCAATCAGCCCCAGCATTTT. It encodes CSATQGEGRNQPQHF.

In regard to this clonotype: A junction boundary mismatches the germline segment, possibly from a read error. The chain is built from TRBV7-2 and TRBJ2-3, with D perhaps matching TRBD2 (6 bases). Germline CDR1 and CDR2: SGHTA and FQGNSA. The CDR3 length is 19 residues. The CDR3 nucleotides read TGTGCCAGCAGCTTACTTGCCCTAGGCGGGGCCGCGATAGTGGATACGCGGTATTTT. Its translation is CASSLLALGGAAIVDTRYF.

The V call is TRBV11-2, the J call TRBJ2-6, with D unclear. The CDR3 is 16 residues long. V gave up 2 bases and J gave up 2 bases, with 10 bases separating them. Germline CDR1 SGHAT, CDR2 FQNNGV. In DNA form, the CDR3 reads TGTGCCAGCAGCTTAAAGCGATGGGCTGGGGCCAACGTCCTGACTTTC. It translates to CASSLKRWAGANVLTF.

This sequence joins TRBV7-6 and TRBJ2-5, with no clear D. The CDR3 sequence is 15 residues long. Germline-derived CDR1 and CDR2 are SGHVS and FNYEAQ. V shed 0 bases and J shed 5 bases, with 13 bases lying between them. CDR3 in DNA: TGTGCCAGCAGCTTAGCGCCGTCTAATCCGGAGACCCAGTACTTC. Translating gives CASSLAPSNPETQYF.

This clonotype has only a few counts. The CDR3 reads CASSFGQGIANYGYTF. The CDR3 region has the DNA TGTGCCAGCAGCTTTGGACAGGGAATAGCTAACTATGGCTACACCTTC. The chain recombines TRBV7-9 with TRBJ1-2, with 8 bases aligning to TRBD1. V trimming: 3 bases; J trimming: 0 bases; junction bases outside the gene matches: 6. CDR3 length: 16 residues. The germline CDR1 and CDR2 sequences are SEHNR and FQNEAQ (reference sequence).

The chain carries TRBV5-5 and TRBJ1-5, with D perhaps matching TRBD1 (6 bases). Germline assignment: CDR1 SGHKS and CDR2 YYEKEE (reference sequence). This CDR3 is built from 18 residues. V lost 4 bases and J lost 0, with 20 bases in between. CDR3 in DNA: TGTGCCAGCAGCCAACAGGGCGGGTACCCTTATAGCAATCAGCCCCAGCATTTT. Amino acids: CASSQQGGYPYSNQPQHF.

V is TRBV5-1 and J is TRBJ2-1, with 11 bases lining up with TRBD2. The CDR3 length is 15 residues. V shed 4 bases, J shed 4 bases, and the junction held 4 bases outside the gene matches. The germline V gene encodes CDR1 SGHRS and CDR2 YFSETQ. CDR3: CASSVGTSGYNEQFF. In DNA form, the CDR3 reads TGCGCCAGCAGCGTCGGGACTAGCGGATACAATGAGCAGTTCTTC. The full variable domain, its missing parts supplied by reference TRBV5-1 and TRBJ2-1, is KAGVTQTPRYLIKTRGQQVTLSCSPISGHRSVSWYQQTPGQGLQFLFEYFSETQRNKGNFPGRFSGRQFSNSRSEMNVSTLELGDSALYLCASSVGTSGYNEQFFGPGTRLTVL.

This chain joins TRBV5-1 and TRBJ2-1; 9 bases are shared with TRBD1. CDR3 length: 17 residues. Germline CDR1 and CDR2: SGHRS and YFSETQ. Trimming removed 4 bases from V and 5 bases from J; junction bases left unmatched: 13. In nucleotides, the CDR3 is TGCGCCAGCAGCGCCCGGTCGGGACAGGGCATGAACAATGAGCAGTTCTTC. This encodes CASSARSGQGMNNEQFF.

This clonotype was picked up a small number of times. The chain recombines TRBV5-1 with TRBJ1-2; maybe TRBD1 (6 bases). Germline CDR1 and CDR2: SGHRS and YFSETQ. The length of the CDR3 is 14 residues. Trimming cost V 2 bases and J 3 bases, with 11 bases left between them. CDR3 protein: CASSFGAGDYGYTF. CDR3 in DNA: TGCGCCAGCAGCTTCGGTGCAGGGGACTATGGCTACACCTTC.

This clonotype was observed a few times. The chain has TRBV3-1 and TRBJ1-6; D is undetermined. The CDR3 consists of 13 residues. Per the germline V gene, CDR1 is LGHDT and CDR2 is YNNKEL (reference sequence). With 4 bases removed from V and 9 bases from J, the gap between germline ends came to 10 bases. Here the CDR3 reads CASSPGDGSPLHF. The CDR3 region has the DNA TGTGCCAGCAGCCCTGGGGATGGTTCACCCCTCCACTTT.

The J gene is TRBJ1-1, the V gene TRBV11-2; no clear D gene. V lost 4 bases and J 1 base, leaving 10 bases between the germline ends. Germline assignment: CDR1 SGHAT and CDR2 FQNNGV. CDR3 size: 14 residues. The CDR3 DNA follows: TGTGCCAGCAGCTCCCGGTCATGGAACACTGAAGCTTTCTTT. It is translated as CASSSRSWNTEAFF. The full variable domain, in which reference TRBV11-2 and TRBJ1-1 provide the parts outside the CDR3, is EAGVAQSPRYKIIEKRQSVAFWCNPISGHATLYWYQQILGQGPKLLIQFQNNGVVDDSQLPKDRFSAERLKGVDSTLKIQPAKLEDSAVYLCASSSRSWNTEAFFGQGTRLTVV.